The 12 T cell receptor beta chains presented below share a single source sample, sequenced in a study of T-cell reconstitution after alpha-beta-depleted transplantation in children (TCRdb year 2016). The library was made by PCR. The sequencer listed for this sample is Illumina HiSeq 2500. Molecular barcoding was employed in the preparation of TCR libraries, with unique molecular identifiers being used to normalize TCRbeta repertoire quantification. The public reads were reanalyzed by TCRdb: fastp trimming at Q25, MiXCR alignment, in-frame beta chains only. Records with the same CDR3 protein are collapsed into one entry carrying the most frequent genes and DNA. For this sample the table gives around 680,000 distinct CDR3 sequences, of which 16% were detected only once. The ten biggest clones cover 0.9% to 1.2% of the sample. The sample in question was PBMCs from the stem cell graft donor, obtained from the stem cell graft. These receptors all stem from a human donor who donated a stem cell graft to a child with acute myeloid leukemia.

About this clonotype itself: Being one base from a much bigger clone, this may be a read error. V usage is TRBV7-9 and J usage is TRBJ2-1, with 13 bases matching TRBD2. CDR3 length equals 15 residues. Germline V gene data show CDR1 as SEHNR and CDR2 as FQNEAQ (reference sequence). CDR3 loop: CASSWGTSGANGQFF. In DNA, the CDR3 is TGTGCCAGCAGCTGGGGGACTAGCGGGGCAAATGGGCAGTTCTTC.

In this sample, this clonotype is medium-sized. The chain is built from TRBV20-1 and TRBJ2-4; TRBD2 matches 8 bases. There are 15 residues in the CDR3. V lost 4 bases and J lost 4; bases outside the gene matches: 9. Germline-derived CDR1 and CDR2 are DFQATT and SNEGSKA (reference sequence). The CDR3 spells CSATLARGGKNIQYF. The DNA of the CDR3 is TGCAGTGCTACCCTGGCACGGGGGGGTAAAAACATTCAGTACTTC.

There are a few counts of this clonotype. Sequence at one end of the junction differs from germline and may be a read error. This rearrangement joins TRBV20-1 to TRBJ2-4; D may correspond to TRBD1 or TRBD2 (5 bases each). This CDR3 region has 11 residues. Germline V gene sequence: CDR1 DFQATT, CDR2 SNEGSKA (reference sequence). The DNA for the CDR3 is TGCAGTGCTAGCAGGGAGAAGGGCAGATCCTTC. It specifies CSASREKGRSF.

This chain uses TRBV5-1 with TRBJ1-5; the D is unclear. The CDR3 is 14 residues long. The germline V gene encodes CDR1 SGHRS and CDR2 YFSETQ. Trimming cost V 2 bases and J 1 base, with 7 bases left between them. The CDR3 DNA reads TGCGCCAGCAGCTTTAAGGAGAGCAATCAGCCCCAGCATTTT. Amino acids: CASSFKESNQPQHF.

The chain employs TRBV7-8 and TRBJ2-7; 9 bases line up with TRBD1. Germline V gene data show CDR1 as SGHVS and CDR2 as FQNEAQ. CDR3 length: 14 amino acids. V lost 2 bases and J lost 6; bases outside the gene matches: 5. The CDR3: CASSLTGQGFEQYF. CDR3 bases: TGTGCCAGCAGCTTAACAGGACAGGGGTTCGAGCAGTACTTC.

This clonotype was observed many times. The V and J genes are TRBV20-1 and TRBJ1-6; 7 bases match TRBD1. V gave up 6 bases and J gave up 7 bases; unmatched junction bases: 9. The CDR3 consists of 14 residues. The germline gives CDR1 DFQATT, CDR2 SNEGSKA (reference sequence). The CDR3 DNA follows: TGCAGTGCCACACAGGGGATAGCCAATTCACCCCTCCACTTT. Its protein product is CSATQGIANSPLHF.

This clonotype was counted ten times or more. The J gene is TRBJ2-1, the V gene TRBV7-6; 8 bases match TRBD1. Per the germline V gene, CDR1 is SGHVS and CDR2 is FNYEAQ. This CDR3 contains 15 residues. With 6 bases clipped from V and 2 bases from J, the junction kept 6 bases outside the gene matches. The CDR3 loop reads CASSAQGVTYNEQFF. The DNA of the CDR3 is TGTGCCAGCAGTGCACAGGGGGTCACCTACAATGAGCAGTTCTTC.

The chain joins TRBV28 to TRBJ2-1; TRBD1 might be the D (6 bases). Germline V lookup: CDR1 MDHEN, CDR2 SYDVKM. V was trimmed by 6 bases and J by 7 bases, leaving 16 bases between them. The CDR3 contains 14 residues. CDR3 DNA sequence: TGTGCCAGCAGCCTACTAGGGGGTGGGAATGAGCAGTTCTTC. Residues: CASSLLGGGNEQFF. The complete variable domain, with remaining parts taken from reference TRBV28 and TRBJ2-1, reads DVKVTQSSRYLVKRTGEKVFLECVQDMDHENMFWYRQDPGLGLRLIYFSYDVKMKEKGDIPEGYSVSREKKERFSLILESASTNQTSMYLCASSLLGGGNEQFFGPGTRLTVL.

This clonotype has more than one count but fewer than ten. This chain joins TRBV29-1 and TRBJ2-3, with unresolved D. CDR1 and CDR2 from the germline V gene are SQVTM and ANQGSEA. Trimming removed 0 bases at V and 1 base at J, with 11 bases between. The CDR3 has 15 amino acids. Written as DNA, the CDR3 is TGCAGCGTTGAAGATCCGAGGTCTGGCACAGATACGCAGTATTTT. It translates to CSVEDPRSGTDTQYF.

In this sample, this clonotype turned up many times. The chain combines TRBV6-4 with TRBJ1-2, with 8 positions matching TRBD1. This CDR3 region has 13 residues. CDR1 MRHNA and CDR2 SNTAGT come from the germline V gene. V dropped 2 bases and J dropped 8; count of bases not matched to a gene: 4. In nucleotides, the CDR3 is TGTGCCAGCAGTGACGACAGGGGTGGCGGCTACACCTTC. The encoded protein is CASSDDRGGGYTF.

J is TRBJ2-3 and V is TRBV11-3; D uncertain. This CDR3 has 14 residues. Germline CDR1 reads SGHNT; CDR2 reads YENEEA. V was cut by 0 bases and J by 6 bases, with 10 bases left in between. In DNA form, the CDR3 reads TGTGCCAGCAGCTTAGATGGACCAGGTGATACGCAGTATTTT. As protein: CASSLDGPGDTQYF.

There are many counts of this clonotype. The rearrangement links TRBV20-1 to TRBJ2-3, with 8 bases aligning to TRBD2. V lost 3 bases and J lost 0; bases outside the gene matches: 11. The CDR3 spans 17 residues. The V gene's germline CDR1 is DFQATT and CDR2 SNEGSKA (reference sequence). For the CDR3, the DNA is TGCAGTGCTAGGGCCTTCGTCACTAGCGGTAGCACAGATACGCAGTATTTT. This translates into CSARAFVTSGSTDTQYF.